These 15 T cell receptor beta chains share one sample of origin, sequenced in a study of cytotoxic CD8 clonotypes in ibrutinib-treated CLL. The method was immunoSEQ multiplex PCR; TCRdb's version includes in-frame clones alone and lacks a portion of them. The sample holds about 40,000 clones, roughly two thirds seen once. The sample in question was PBMCs, obtained at disease progression, from a patient treated with ibrutinib. The receptors originated from a human donor with chronic lymphocytic leukemia.

The chain employs TRBV7-2 and TRBJ2-5; possible D gene TRBD1, 6 bases. The CDR3 length is 14 residues. CDR1 and CDR2 from the germline V gene are SGHTA and FQGNSA. The V and J ends lost 3 bases and 4 bases respectively, with 12 bases between them. The CDR3 loop is CASSFTGLRETQYF. The CDR3 DNA reads as TGTGCCAGCAGCTTTACAGGGTTACGAGAGACCCAGTACTTC.

The chain employs TRBV13 and TRBJ2-1; 10 nucleotides line up with TRBD1. The ends lost 2 bases at V and 2 bases at J; junction bases unmatched: 6. The CDR3 consists of 17 residues. Germline V CDR1 and CDR2: PRHDT, FYEKMQ (reference sequence). The CDR3 loop reads CASSLMLGQGTYNEQFF. The CDR3 nucleotides are TGTGCCAGCAGCTTAATGTTGGGACAGGGGACCTACAATGAGCAGTTCTTC.

The J gene is TRBJ1-2, the V gene TRBV28; D not certain. Trimming took off 7 bases at V and 6 bases at J, with 6 bases between the two ends. Germline CDR1 and CDR2: MDHEN and SYDVKM. The CDR3 runs to 10 residues. The CDR3 DNA sequence: TGTGCCAGCACCCCTGATGGCTACACCTTC. As protein: CASTPDGYTF.

The V and J genes are TRBV15 and TRBJ1-5; D remains ambiguous. This CDR3 spans 15 amino acids. CDR1 is LNHNV and CDR2 is YYDKDF in the germline V gene (reference sequence). V lost 0 bases, J lost 6 bases, and 12 bases lay in between. DNA for the CDR3: TGTGCCACCAGCAGAGATTTCGGGTTGGGTCAGCCCCAGCATTTT. This sequence encodes CATSRDFGLGQPQHF.

The genes are TRBV28 and TRBJ1-1, with a possible D match to TRBD1 (6 bases). The CDR3 runs to 12 residues. V lost 7 bases and J lost 7, with 13 bases in between. From germline, CDR1 is MDHEN and CDR2 SYDVKM. CDR3 region: CASTHTGIEAFF. CDR3 nucleotide sequence: TGTGCCAGCACCCACACAGGGATTGAAGCTTTCTTT.

The V and J genes are TRBV19 and TRBJ2-1; D is possibly TRBD1 or TRBD2 (6 bases each). The CDR3 has 15 residues. Germline values: CDR1 LNHDA, CDR2 SQIVND (reference sequence). Deletions cut 3 bases from V and 5 bases from J, with 14 bases between. The CDR3 loop is CASSMLGGYHNEQFF. Written as DNA, the CDR3 is TGTGCCAGTAGTATGTTGGGGGGCTACCACAATGAGCAGTTCTTC. Full variable domain (rest looked up from reference TRBV19 and TRBJ2-1): DGGITQSPKYLFRKEGQNVTLSCEQNLNHDAMYWYRQDPGQGLRLIYYSQIVNDFQKGDIAEGYSVSREKKESFPLTVTSAQKNPTAFYLCASSMLGGYHNEQFFGPGTRLTVL.

This clone was detected a few times. V usage is TRBV5-1 and J usage is TRBJ2-7; D is possibly TRBD1 (6 bases). CDR1 is SGHRS, CDR2 YFSETQ, per germline. The CDR3 is 15 amino acids. Trimming removed 0 bases at V and 3 bases at J, with 13 bases between. CDR3 loop: CASSLATGPIYEQYF. In DNA, the CDR3 is TGCGCCAGCAGCTTGGCCACAGGGCCGATCTACGAGCAGTACTTC.

The J gene is TRBJ1-3, the V gene TRBV4-3; the D gene is possibly TRBD1 (6 bases). Germline V gene data show CDR1 as LGHNA and CDR2 as YSLEER. The CDR3 spans 15 residues. The V and J ends lost 4 bases and 0 bases respectively, with 10 bases between them. The CDR3: CASSRTGNSGNTIYF. The CDR3 coding sequence is TGCGCCAGCAGCCGAACAGGGAACTCTGGAAACACCATATATTTT.

This chain uses TRBV7-3 with TRBJ2-1; 11 nucleotides agree with TRBD2. After removal of 2 bases from V and 8 bases from J, the junction contained 20 bases not matched to a gene. This CDR3 has 20 amino acids. CDR1 SGHTA and CDR2 FQGTGA come from the germline V gene. CDR3 nucleotides: TGTGCCAGCAGCTTACGTCGCAGGGGGCTACTAGCGGGAGACGGCGATGAGCAGTTCTTC. It yields the protein CASSLRRRGLLAGDGDEQFF.

The chain uses TRBV5-1 and TRBJ2-1, with D possibly matching TRBD1 (6 bases). V lost 0 bases and J 7 bases, leaving 11 bases between the germline ends. The CDR3 length is 14 residues. From germline, CDR1 is SGHRS and CDR2 YFSETQ. CDR3 sequence: CASSLEGRGNEQFF. CDR3 DNA sequence: TGCGCCAGCAGCTTGGAGGGAAGGGGGAATGAGCAGTTCTTC.

This chain connects TRBV19 to TRBJ1-1, with D possibly TRBD1 on 5 matching bases. The germline V gene encodes CDR1 LNHDA and CDR2 SQIVND (reference sequence). Trimming pared 7 bases from V and 5 bases from J, leaving 17 bases between. The CDR3 runs to 14 residues. In nucleotides, the CDR3 is TGTGCCAGTACCCCGGAGGGGCCGGGAACTGAAGCTTTCTTT. It encodes CASTPEGPGTEAFF.

The V and J genes are TRBV5-1 and TRBJ1-2; weak D call: TRBD1 (6 bases). Between the trimmed V and J ends, which lost 4 bases and 5 bases, there was a span of 12 bases. The CDR3 length is 13 residues. The germline gives CDR1 SGHRS, CDR2 YFSETQ. The CDR3 region is CASSPSTGYGYTF. Here the CDR3 DNA reads TGCGCCAGCAGCCCTTCAACAGGGTATGGCTACACCTTC. Full variable domain (outside the CDR3, taken from reference TRBV5-1 and TRBJ1-2): KAGVTQTPRYLIKTRGQQVTLSCSPISGHRSVSWYQQTPGQGLQFLFEYFSETQRNKGNFPGRFSGRQFSNSRSEMNVSTLELGDSALYLCASSPSTGYGYTFGSGTRLTVV.

The CDR3 here is CASSLGWASYEQYF. The CDR3 DNA is TGCGCCAGCAGCTTGGGGTGGGCTTCCTACGAGCAGTACTTC. V gene TRBV5-1 combines with J gene TRBJ2-7, with D unresolved. The CDR3 has 14 amino acids. From germline, CDR1 is SGHRS and CDR2 YFSETQ. V was cut by 0 bases and J by 1 base, with 8 bases left in between.

The chain combines TRBV19 with TRBJ2-1; 9 positions match TRBD2. CDR1 is LNHDA and CDR2 is SQIVND in the germline V gene (reference sequence). This CDR3 has 17 residues. Trimming cost V 5 bases and J 0 bases; bases outside gene matches: 8. CDR3 amino acids: CASSPRVSGSSYNEQFF. The DNA for the CDR3 is TGTGCCAGTAGTCCCCGGGTTAGCGGGAGCTCCTACAATGAGCAGTTCTTC.

This chain uses TRBV4-3 with TRBJ1-5, with no clear D. V shed 0 bases and J shed 5 bases, with 8 bases lying between them. Germline values: CDR1 LGHNA, CDR2 YSLEER. The CDR3 is 14 residues long. In DNA, the CDR3 is TGCGCCAGCAGCCAAGATTATCGCGATCAGCCCCAGCATTTT. Its protein is CASSQDYRDQPQHF.